Below, 20 T cell receptor beta chains from the same sample are listed, as sequenced in a study of T cell repertoires in cytomegalovirus infection (dated by TCRdb to between 2018 and 2021). The sample was run on an Illumina HiSeq 1500. TCRdb ran its own pipeline on the public reads, namely fastp trimming at Q25 and MiXCR clone calling, and kept in-frame beta chains. Rows with a matching CDR3 protein are joined into one entry that keeps the most common DNA and genes. The sample table contains some 350,000 distinct CDR3 sequences; only one count was recorded for less than 20% of them. The ten largest clones take up 8.7% of the sample. Sequenced: PBMCs. The source is a human donor in good health (CMV status not recorded). Some clones in this sample may be carry-over from other donors' samples.

This clonotype has at least ten counts. The chain joins TRBV7-8 to TRBJ2-3; maybe TRBD2 (6 bases). V was trimmed by 7 bases and J by 5 bases, leaving 19 bases between them. Per germline, CDR1 SGHVS and CDR2 FQNEAQ. The CDR3 contains 15 residues. CDR3 in amino acids: CASTQESGVGDTQYF. The DNA for the CDR3 is TGTGCCAGCACCCAAGAGTCGGGGGTTGGAGATACGCAGTATTTT.

As DNA, the CDR3 is TGTGCCATCAGGTGGGCTAGCGGGACTTACGAGCAGTACTTC. It codes for CAIRWASGTYEQYF. The V and J genes are TRBV10-3 and TRBJ2-7; TRBD2 agrees at 9 bases. Germline V gene data show CDR1 as ENHRY and CDR2 as SYGVKD. The CDR3 spans 14 residues. V dropped 6 bases and J dropped 4; count of bases not matched to a gene: 7.

Many counts were recorded for this clonotype. This chain joins TRBV12-3 or TRBV12-4 and TRBJ2-3, with 10 bases matching TRBD2. This CDR3 is 18 amino acids long. Germline trimming cut 7 bases from V and 5 bases from J; bases unmatched to any gene: 18. The CDR3 nucleotides read TGTGCCAGCAATCGCGGCCTAGCGGGGGTACCCGGGGGAGATACGCAGTATTTT. It specifies CASNRGLAGVPGGDTQYF.

J is TRBJ1-2 and V is TRBV19; weak D call: TRBD1 (6 bases). Between the trimmed V and J ends, which lost 5 bases and 3 bases, there was a span of 19 bases. Germline V CDR1 and CDR2: LNHDA, SQIVND (reference sequence). This CDR3 spans 16 amino acids. CDR3 protein: CASSYAGHGSDYGYTF. In DNA, the CDR3 is TGTGCCAGTAGTTACGCGGGACACGGATCCGACTATGGCTACACCTTC.

V usage is TRBV29-1 and J usage is TRBJ1-4; D unresolved. CDR1 and CDR2 from the germline V gene are SQVTM and ANQGSEA. The CDR3 sequence is 11 residues long. Trimming left V 6 bases short and J 4 bases short, with 6 bases between. CDR3 sequence (DNA): TGCAGCGTGCAGCATAATGAAAAACTGTTTTTT. Translation: CSVQHNEKLFF.

The chain has TRBV11-2 and TRBJ2-5, with TRBD2 matching 10 bases. Germline lookup yields CDR1 SGHAT and CDR2 FQNNGV. This CDR3 comprises 20 residues. The J segment lost 1 base and the V segment lost 5 bases, leaving 19 bases of the junction unmatched. CDR3 bases: TGTGCCAGCAGCCTCTTGCTTGGTAGCGGGGGGCCAGGGGCCCAAGAGACCCAGTACTTC. This encodes CASSLLLGSGGPGAQETQYF.

This clonotype was seen a handful of times. The V and J genes are TRBV12-3 or TRBV12-4 and TRBJ2-7, with D perhaps being TRBD1 or TRBD2 (5 bases each). V shed 6 bases and J shed 3 bases, with 21 bases lying between them. The CDR3 length is 16 residues. The CDR3: CASSLSPGTGFYEQYF. In nucleotides, the CDR3 is TGTGCCAGCAGCCTGTCCCCAGGGACGGGGTTCTACGAGCAGTACTTC.

This clonotype was detected only once. The V gene is TRBV5-1, the J gene TRBJ1-6; tentatively, D is TRBD1 (5 bases). The V gene's germline CDR1 is SGHRS and CDR2 YFSETQ. The CDR3 has 14 amino acids. Deletions cut 5 bases from V and 5 bases from J, with 11 bases between. CDR3 nucleotide sequence: TGCGCCAGCAGAGATAGGGGCGATAATTCACCCCTCCACTTT. As protein: CASRDRGDNSPLHF.

This clonotype showed up just a few times. This sequence joins TRBV7-9 and TRBJ2-2, with D tentatively TRBD1 (5 bases). Trimming cost V 4 bases and J 3 bases, with 15 bases left between them. The V gene's germline CDR1 is SEHNR and CDR2 FQNEAQ (reference sequence). The length of the CDR3 is 16 residues. CDR3 sequence reads: CASSSRGRQYTGELFF. Here the CDR3 DNA reads TGTGCCAGCAGCTCAAGGGGCCGCCAATACACCGGGGAGCTGTTTTTT.

This clonotype was detected once. This may stem from a read error, because a much larger clone lies one nucleotide away. The chain couples TRBV12-3 or TRBV12-4 to TRBJ1-1; 10 bases fit TRBD1. The ends lost 5 bases at V and 10 bases at J; junction bases unmatched: 7. The CDR3 is 13 residues long. This chain's CDR3 is CASSVGQGSVAFF. As DNA, the CDR3 is TGTGCCAGCAGTGTGGGACAGGGGAGTGTAGCTTTCTTT.

This clonotype was observed a handful of times. The V call is TRBV2, the J call TRBJ1-5, with D maybe TRBD1 (5 bases). Per germline, CDR1 SNHLY and CDR2 FYNNEI. The CDR3 is 14 residues long. V was pared by 1 base and J by 1 base, with 5 bases between. CDR3 bases: TGTGCCAGCAGTGAAGGACAGAGCAATCAGCCCCAGCATTTT. This codes for CASSEGQSNQPQHF.

The rearrangement joins TRBV19 to TRBJ2-2; D is unclear. The CDR3 runs to 16 residues. V lost 7 bases to trimming and J lost 4 bases, with 19 bases between them. The germline V gene has CDR1 LNHDA and CDR2 SQIVND (reference sequence). This CDR3 is CASNYKRAGGTGELFF. The CDR3 coding sequence is TGTGCCAGTAACTACAAGCGCGCAGGTGGCACCGGGGAGCTGTTTTTT.

This chain links TRBV5-6 with TRBJ1-1; unclear D gene. In germline, CDR1 is SGHDT, CDR2 YYEEEE. This CDR3 is 13 amino acids long. V gave up 0 bases and J gave up 8 bases, with 11 bases separating them. CDR3 nucleotides: TGTGCCAGCAGCTTGGGACCCCGAGCCGAAGCTTTCTTT. Its translation: CASSLGPRAEAFF.

The genes are TRBV2 and TRBJ2-5, with 10 bases lining up with TRBD1. V was clipped by 5 bases and J by 6 bases; unmatched bases: 6. Germline CDR1 and CDR2: SNHLY and FYNNEI. The CDR3 consists of 14 residues. The CDR3 DNA reads TGTGCCAGCAGTTTAGACAGGGGGCAGCAGACCCAGTACTTC. This sequence encodes CASSLDRGQQTQYF.

The V and J genes are TRBV20-1 and TRBJ1-2; 10 bases are a match to TRBD1. Germline V gene data show CDR1 as DFQATT and CDR2 as SNEGSKA (reference sequence). There are 17 residues in the CDR3. V shed 0 bases and J 7 bases; nucleotides not matched to a gene: 14. Here the CDR3 reads CSARDGGGTGDTSGYTF. CDR3 DNA: TGCAGTGCTAGAGATGGGGGGGGGACAGGGGATACTTCTGGCTACACCTTC.

In its sample, this clonotype was seen a few times. In nucleotides, the CDR3 is TGTGCCACCAGCAGAGCGAATCGGATCATGAACACTGAAGCTTTCTTT. Translation: CATSRANRIMNTEAFF. The V and J genes are TRBV15 and TRBJ1-1, with D hard to call. This CDR3 region has 16 residues. V gave up 1 base and J gave up 0 bases, with 12 bases separating them. Germline loops: CDR1 LNHNV, CDR2 YYDKDF (reference sequence).

The sample holds many counts of this clonotype. The rearrangement joins TRBV7-2 to TRBJ1-6; a possible D gene is TRBD1 (5 bases). There are 13 residues in the CDR3. Germline CDR1 is SGHTA and CDR2 is FQGNSA. Trimming shortened V by 8 bases and J by 8 bases, and 13 bases separated the two germline ends. This chain's CDR3 is CASLRQMDSPLHF. CDR3 bases: TGTGCCAGCCTCCGACAGATGGATTCACCCCTCCACTTT.

The rearrangement joins TRBV2 to TRBJ2-3; TRBD2 matches 12 bases. CDR3 size: 17 residues. Losses at the gene ends were 3 bases for V and 2 bases for J; bases not matched to a gene: 6. Germline CDR1 SNHLY, CDR2 FYNNEI. CDR3 in amino acids: CASSEGLAGANTDTQYF. The DNA of the CDR3 is TGTGCCAGCAGTGAGGGACTAGCGGGTGCGAACACAGATACGCAGTATTTT. Full variable domain (remainder filled in from reference TRBV2 and TRBJ2-3): EPEVTQTPSHQVTQMGQEVILRCVPISNHLYFYWYRQILGQKVEFLVSFYNNEISEKSEIFDDQFSVERPDGSNFTLKIRSTKLEDSAMYFCASSEGLAGANTDTQYFGPGTRLTVL.

The chain carries TRBV9 and TRBJ1-1; 7 bases agree with TRBD1. The CDR3 is 15 amino acids. CDR1 is SGDLS and CDR2 is YYNGEE in the germline V gene. Losses at the gene ends were 3 bases for V and 3 bases for J; bases not matched to a gene: 8. This CDR3 is CASSDSTGLDTEAFF. The DNA of the CDR3 is TGTGCCAGCAGCGACTCGACAGGGTTGGACACTGAAGCTTTCTTT.

This clonotype is a singleton in its sample. This may stem from a read error, because a much larger clone lies one nucleotide away. It is likely a read error, because the conserved phenylalanine at the end of the CDR3 is missing. V usage is TRBV7-6 and J usage is TRBJ2-5; the D gene could be TRBD1 or TRBD2 (5 bases each). Trimming removed 5 bases from V and 1 base from J, with 11 bases in between. The CDR3 runs to 14 residues. Germline CDR1 and CDR2: SGHVS and FNYEAQ. CDR3 in amino acids: CASSTGRFQETQYL. CDR3 bases: TGTGCCAGCAGCACGGGACGTTTCCAAGAGACCCAGTACTTA.